This TCR beta chain was recorded in a study of T cell repertoires in cytomegalovirus infection. Turning to the study itself: From public TCR beta signatures came an indication of both CMV infection and matching HLA type.

TCRdb passed the reads through MiXCR, listing each CDR3 protein once. The sample lists approximately 600,000 distinct CDR3 sequences; about 39% were seen once. Germline CDR1 SGHTA, CDR2 FQGTGA. The V gene end was trimmed by 5 bases and the J gene end by 4 bases; junction bases not matched to a gene: 8. CDR3 length: 14 amino acids. To note about this clonotype: Its antigen remains unknown.

Sequences were derived from cultured PBMCs, sampled from culture after CMV antigen stimulation. This TCR was sampled from a human donor in good health (CMV status not recorded). Some clones in this sample may be carry-over from other donors' samples. The chain uses TRBV7-3 and TRBJ2-7, with TRBD1 matching over 7 bases. The CDR3 sequence: CASSATGLAYEQYF. In nucleotides, the CDR3 is TGTGCCAGCAGCGCGACAGGGCTGGCGTACGAGCAGTACTTC.